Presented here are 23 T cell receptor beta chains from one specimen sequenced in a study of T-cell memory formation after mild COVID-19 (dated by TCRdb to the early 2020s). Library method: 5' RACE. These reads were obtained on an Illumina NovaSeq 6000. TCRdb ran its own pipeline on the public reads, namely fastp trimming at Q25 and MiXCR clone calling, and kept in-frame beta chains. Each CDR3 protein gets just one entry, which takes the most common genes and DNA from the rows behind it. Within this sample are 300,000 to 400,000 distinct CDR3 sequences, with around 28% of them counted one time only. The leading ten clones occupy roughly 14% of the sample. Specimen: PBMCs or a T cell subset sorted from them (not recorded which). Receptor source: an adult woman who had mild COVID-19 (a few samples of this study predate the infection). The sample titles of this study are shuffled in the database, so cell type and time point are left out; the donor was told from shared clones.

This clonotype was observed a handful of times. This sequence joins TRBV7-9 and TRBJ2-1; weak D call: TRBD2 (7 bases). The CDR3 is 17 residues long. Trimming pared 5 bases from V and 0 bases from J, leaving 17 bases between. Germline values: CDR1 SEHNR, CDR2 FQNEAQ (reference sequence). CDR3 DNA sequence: TGTGCCAGCAGCCTCCGCGGGGGCCAAAGCTCCTACAATGAGCAGTTCTTC. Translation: CASSLRGGQSSYNEQFF.

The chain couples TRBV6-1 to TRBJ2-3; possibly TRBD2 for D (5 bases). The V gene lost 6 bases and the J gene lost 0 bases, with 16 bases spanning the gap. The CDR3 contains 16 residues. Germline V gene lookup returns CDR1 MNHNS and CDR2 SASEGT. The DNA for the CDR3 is TGTGCCAGCAGCCCCTTTAGAGGGCCGAGCACAGATACGCAGTATTTT. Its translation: CASSPFRGPSTDTQYF.

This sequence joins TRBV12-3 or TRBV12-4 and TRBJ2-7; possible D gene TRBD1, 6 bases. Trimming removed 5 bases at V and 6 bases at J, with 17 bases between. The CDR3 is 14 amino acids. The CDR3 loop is CASSLGTPTREQYF. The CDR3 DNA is TGTGCCAGCAGTCTCGGGACACCCACCCGCGAGCAGTACTTC.

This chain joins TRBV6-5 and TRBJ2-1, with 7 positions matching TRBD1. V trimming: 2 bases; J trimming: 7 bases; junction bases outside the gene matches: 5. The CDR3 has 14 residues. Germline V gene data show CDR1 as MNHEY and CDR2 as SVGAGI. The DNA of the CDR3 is TGTGCCAGCAGTTACCGACAGGGTTTGAATGAGCAGTTCTTC. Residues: CASSYRQGLNEQFF.

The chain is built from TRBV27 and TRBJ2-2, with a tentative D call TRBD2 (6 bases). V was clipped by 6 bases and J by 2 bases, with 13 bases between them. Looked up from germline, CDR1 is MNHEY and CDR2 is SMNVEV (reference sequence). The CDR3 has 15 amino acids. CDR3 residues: CASRPFSGNTGELFF. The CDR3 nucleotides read TGTGCCAGCAGGCCTTTTAGCGGAAACACCGGGGAGCTGTTTTTT.

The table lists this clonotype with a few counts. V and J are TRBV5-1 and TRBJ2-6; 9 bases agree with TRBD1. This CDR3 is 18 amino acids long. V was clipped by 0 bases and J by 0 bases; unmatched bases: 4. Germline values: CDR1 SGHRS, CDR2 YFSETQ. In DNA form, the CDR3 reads TGCGCCAGCAGCTTGGAGGGACAGGGAGTCTCTGGGGCCAACGTCCTGACTTTC. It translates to CASSLEGQGVSGANVLTF.

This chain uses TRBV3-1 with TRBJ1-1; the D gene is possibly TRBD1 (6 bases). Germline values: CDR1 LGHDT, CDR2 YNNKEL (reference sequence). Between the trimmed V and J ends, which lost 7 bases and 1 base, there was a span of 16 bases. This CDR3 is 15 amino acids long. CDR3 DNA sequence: TGTGCCAGCACCCTTATTGGACAGCCGAACACTGAAGCTTTCTTT. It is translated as CASTLIGQPNTEAFF.

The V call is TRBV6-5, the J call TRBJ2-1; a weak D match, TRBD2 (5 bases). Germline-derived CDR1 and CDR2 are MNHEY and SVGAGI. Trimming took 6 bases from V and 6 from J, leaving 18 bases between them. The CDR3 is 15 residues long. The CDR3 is CASSRTLTGFNEQFF. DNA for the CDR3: TGTGCCAGCAGCCGTACTTTGACGGGATTCAATGAGCAGTTCTTC.

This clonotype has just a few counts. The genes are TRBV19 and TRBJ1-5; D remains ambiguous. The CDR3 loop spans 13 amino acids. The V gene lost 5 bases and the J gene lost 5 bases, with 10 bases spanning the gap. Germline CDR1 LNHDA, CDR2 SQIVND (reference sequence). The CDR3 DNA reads TGTGCCAGTAGTCCACGACGCGATCAGCCCCAGCATTTT. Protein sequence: CASSPRRDQPQHF.

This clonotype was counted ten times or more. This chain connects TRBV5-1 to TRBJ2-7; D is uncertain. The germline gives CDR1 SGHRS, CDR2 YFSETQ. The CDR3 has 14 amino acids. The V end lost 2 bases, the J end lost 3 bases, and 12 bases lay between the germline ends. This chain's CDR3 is CASSLSQEGYEQYF. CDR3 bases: TGCGCCAGCAGCTTATCGCAGGAAGGCTACGAGCAGTACTTC.

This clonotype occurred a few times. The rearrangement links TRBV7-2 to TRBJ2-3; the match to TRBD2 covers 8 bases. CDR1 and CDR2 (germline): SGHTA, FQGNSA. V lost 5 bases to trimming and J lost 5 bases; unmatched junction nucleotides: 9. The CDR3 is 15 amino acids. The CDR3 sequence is CASSPSGSRGDTQYF. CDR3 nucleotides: TGTGCCAGCAGCCCAAGCGGGAGCCGGGGAGATACGCAGTATTTT.

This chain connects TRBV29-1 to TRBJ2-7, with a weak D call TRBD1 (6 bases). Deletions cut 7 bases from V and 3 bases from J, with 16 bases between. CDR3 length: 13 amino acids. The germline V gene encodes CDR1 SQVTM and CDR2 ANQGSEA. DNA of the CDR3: TGCAGCGCCGTGACAGGTCTTAGCTACGAGCAGTACTTC. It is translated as CSAVTGLSYEQYF.

CDR3 sequence: CASSFTGKSYNEQFF. CDR3 bases: TGTGCCAGCAGTTTTACCGGGAAATCCTACAATGAGCAGTTCTTC. The chain carries TRBV12-3 or TRBV12-4 and TRBJ2-1, with a weak D call TRBD2 (5 bases). Trimming cost V 3 bases and J 1 base, with 10 bases left between them. The CDR3 extends over 15 amino acids.

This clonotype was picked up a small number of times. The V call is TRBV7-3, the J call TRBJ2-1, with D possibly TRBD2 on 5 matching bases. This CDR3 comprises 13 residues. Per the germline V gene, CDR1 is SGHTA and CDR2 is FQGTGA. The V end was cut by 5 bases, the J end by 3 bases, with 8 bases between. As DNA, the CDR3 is TGTGCCAGCAGCCCCGAGGGCTACAATGAGCAGTTCTTC. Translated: CASSPEGYNEQFF.

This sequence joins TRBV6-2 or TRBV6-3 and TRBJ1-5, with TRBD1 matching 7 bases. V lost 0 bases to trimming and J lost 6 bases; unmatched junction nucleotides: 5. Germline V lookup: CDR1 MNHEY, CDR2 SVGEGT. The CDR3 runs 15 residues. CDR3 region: CASSYSAGGRQPQHF. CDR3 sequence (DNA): TGTGCCAGCAGTTACTCGGCAGGGGGGCGTCAGCCCCAGCATTTT.

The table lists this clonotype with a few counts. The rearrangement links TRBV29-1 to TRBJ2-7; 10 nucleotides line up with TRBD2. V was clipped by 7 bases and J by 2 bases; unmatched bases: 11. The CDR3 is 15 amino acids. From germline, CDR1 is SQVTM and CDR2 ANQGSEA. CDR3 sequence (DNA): TGCAGCGGAATGGGGCTAGCGGGAGCCACCTACGAGCAGTACTTC. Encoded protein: CSGMGLAGATYEQYF.

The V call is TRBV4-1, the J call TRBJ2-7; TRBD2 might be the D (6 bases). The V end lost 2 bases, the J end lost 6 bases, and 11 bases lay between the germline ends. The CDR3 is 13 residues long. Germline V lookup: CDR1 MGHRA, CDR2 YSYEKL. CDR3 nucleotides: TGCGCCAGCAGCCAATCCGGGACTCTCGAGCAGTACTTC. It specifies CASSQSGTLEQYF.

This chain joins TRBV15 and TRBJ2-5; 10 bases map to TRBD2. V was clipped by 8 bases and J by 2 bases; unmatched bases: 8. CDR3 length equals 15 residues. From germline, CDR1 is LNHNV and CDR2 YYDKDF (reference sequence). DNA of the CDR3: TGTGCCACCTCTAGCGGGAGAAATGGGCAAGAGACCCAGTACTTC. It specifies CATSSGRNGQETQYF.

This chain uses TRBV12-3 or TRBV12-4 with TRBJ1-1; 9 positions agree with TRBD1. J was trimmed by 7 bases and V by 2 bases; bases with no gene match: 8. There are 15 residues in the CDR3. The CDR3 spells CASSLFSGTGIEAFF. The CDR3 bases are TGTGCCAGCAGTTTATTCTCCGGGACAGGGATTGAAGCTTTCTTT.

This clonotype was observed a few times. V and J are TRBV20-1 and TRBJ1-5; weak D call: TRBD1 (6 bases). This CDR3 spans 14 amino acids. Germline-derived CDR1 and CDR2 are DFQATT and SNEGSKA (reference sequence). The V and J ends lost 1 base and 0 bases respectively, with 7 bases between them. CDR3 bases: TGCAGTGCTAGAGCACAGGGTAGCAATCAGCCCCAGCATTTT. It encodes CSARAQGSNQPQHF.

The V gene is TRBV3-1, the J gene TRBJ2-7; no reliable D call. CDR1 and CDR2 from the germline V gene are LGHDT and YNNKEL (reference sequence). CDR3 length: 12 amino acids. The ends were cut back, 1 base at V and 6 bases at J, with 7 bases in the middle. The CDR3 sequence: CASSQGRLEQYF. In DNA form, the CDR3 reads TGTGCCAGCAGCCAAGGCCGACTCGAGCAGTACTTC.

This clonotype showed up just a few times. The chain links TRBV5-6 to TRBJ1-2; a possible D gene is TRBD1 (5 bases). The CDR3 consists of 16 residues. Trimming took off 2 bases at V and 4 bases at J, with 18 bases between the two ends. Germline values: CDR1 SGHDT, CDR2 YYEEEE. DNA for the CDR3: TGTGCCAGCAGCTTATGGGCAGACAGCAAAAGCTATGGCTACACCTTC. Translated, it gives CASSLWADSKSYGYTF.

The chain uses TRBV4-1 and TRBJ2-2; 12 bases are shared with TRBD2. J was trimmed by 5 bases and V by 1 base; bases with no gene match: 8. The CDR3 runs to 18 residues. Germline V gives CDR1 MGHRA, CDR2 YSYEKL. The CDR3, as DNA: TGCGCCAGCAGCCAAGGGGCTAGCGGGAGGGCCGTGACCGGGGAGCTGTTTTTT. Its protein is CASSQGASGRAVTGELFF.